This entry is about one TCR beta chain. The CDR3 has 13 amino acids. The germline V gene encodes CDR1 SGHRS and CDR2 YFSETQ. The trim removed 4 bases at V and 10 bases at J, leaving 4 bases unmatched. This entry is derived from a study of blood T cell repertoires in COVID-19. Turning to the study itself: Donors in the United States, Italy and Spain gave samples during acute or convalescent COVID-19. From T cells, B-cell-depleted T cells, or PBMCs came the material, which was cDNA or gDNA.

Authors' analysis steps: From reference gene primer amplification, estimates of nucleated cell counts were derived. Profiling relied on immunoSEQ multiplex PCR, and the TCRdb table lists in-frame clones only, not all of them. V, J and clone size are those of that table, while D and trimming were read from the DNA. The sample lists approximately 39,000 clones, approximately 94% seen once, with around 4% in the top ten. This receptor was identified in a human donor with active COVID-19. The donor label of this sample is uncertain. The chain couples TRBV5-1 to TRBJ2-1, with 11 nucleotides matching TRBD2. Sequencing was done on a sample of peripheral blood. CDR3 DNA: TGCGCCAGCAGCCCCTCTAGCGGGAGGGAGCAGTTCTTC. Protein sequence: CASSPSSGREQFF.